This T cell receptor (beta chain) emerged from a study of T cell responses to AZD1222 COVID-19 vaccine. Whole-study results and caveats: The number of AZD1222 recipients seropositive at baseline was only 6 or 7. None of the repertoires were sampled until the peak T cell response had passed. Recipients of two AZD1222 doses showed rising Spike-specific TCR breadth and depth. Reportedly, nearly half the spike-specific TCRs target unmutated variant regions.

CDR1 and CDR2 from the germline V gene are LNHDA and SQIVND (reference sequence). CDR3 length: 13 amino acids. Trimming took off 6 bases at V and 0 bases at J, with 6 bases between the two ends. Generated by immunoSEQ multiplex PCR, the TCRdb table keeps only in-frame clones and is missing some. Of about 100,000 clones listed, more than 75% are singletons. A note on this clone: Its specificity is not known.

The clonotype comes from an adult in good health. The source material was peripheral blood, sampled on day 0 of AZD1222 vaccination. This chain joins TRBV19 and TRBJ2-4; the D is unclear. The CDR3 spells CASSGLAKNIQYF. In DNA, the CDR3 is TGTGCCAGTAGCGGGTTAGCCAAAAACATTCAGTACTTC.